These T cell receptor beta chains were read from a single sample in a study of Graves' ophthalmopathy and Graves' hyperthyroidism. TCRdb fed the multiplex PCR reads into MiXCR, producing one record per CDR3 protein. Here the sample spans a few hundred thousand distinct CDR3 sequences, over 15% being singletons. Sequenced input: peripheral blood. These receptors all stem from a young woman with stable Graves' hyperthyroidism. The CDR3 runs from the conserved cysteine through the conserved F or W. The order of the fields is J gene, clone size, V gene, D gene, CDR3 protein, CDR3 DNA. A D gene is named only where the DNA matches it firmly. Rows may omit the clone size; those that give it use once, few, many or a size class.

j_call: TRBJ1-1
clone_size: many
v_call: TRBV10-3
d_call: .
cdr3_aa: CAISQTREPEAFF
cdr3_nt: TGTGCCATCAGTCAAACCAGGGAGCCTGAAGCTTTCTTT

j_call: TRBJ1-1
clone_size: many
v_call: TRBV27
d_call: TRBD1
cdr3_aa: CATKTGDTEAFF
cdr3_nt: TGTGCCACCAAGACAGGGGACACTGAAGCTTTCTTT

j_call: TRBJ2-2
clone_size: many
v_call: TRBV12-3/TRBV12-4
d_call: .
cdr3_aa: CASSSSSNTGELFF
cdr3_nt: TGTGCCAGCAGTTCCTCATCGAACACCGGGGAGCTGTTTTTT

j_call: TRBJ1-1
clone_size: many
v_call: TRBV19
d_call: .
cdr3_aa: CASSMYTEAFF
cdr3_nt: TGTGCCAGTAGTATGTACACTGAAGCTTTCTTT

j_call: TRBJ1-1
clone_size: many
v_call: TRBV11-3
d_call: .
cdr3_aa: CASRPKGRAEAFF
cdr3_nt: TGTGCCAGCCGTCCAAAGGGTCGGGCTGAAGCTTTCTTT

j_call: TRBJ1-2
clone_size: few
v_call: TRBV20-1
d_call: .
cdr3_aa: CSARRGVYGYTF
cdr3_nt: TGCAGTGCTAGACGAGGGGTCTATGGCTACACCTTC

j_call: TRBJ1-3
clone_size: .
v_call: TRBV10-3
d_call: TRBD1
cdr3_aa: CAIRVKGTGTSGNTIYF
cdr3_nt: TGTGCCATCAGAGTGAAGGGGACAGGGACGTCTGGAAACACCATATATTTT

j_call: TRBJ1-1
clone_size: few
v_call: TRBV5-1
d_call: .
cdr3_aa: CASSPSAPPDTEAFF
cdr3_nt: TGCGCCAGCAGCCCTAGTGCCCCCCCGGACACTGAAGCTTTCTTT

j_call: TRBJ1-2
clone_size: few
v_call: TRBV7-9
d_call: .
cdr3_aa: CASSFFREANYGYTF
cdr3_nt: TGTGCCAGCAGCTTTTTTCGTGAAGCTAACTATGGCTACACCTTC

j_call: TRBJ1-4
clone_size: few
v_call: TRBV5-5
d_call: .
cdr3_aa: CASRSTALVEKLFF
cdr3_nt: TGTGCCAGCAGGTCGACCGCGCTGGTTGAAAAACTGTTTTTT

j_call: TRBJ1-6
clone_size: .
v_call: TRBV19
d_call: .
cdr3_aa: CASSIESADNSPLHF
cdr3_nt: TGTGCCAGTAGTATAGAATCAGCCGATAATTCACCCCTCCACTTT

j_call: TRBJ2-7
clone_size: many
v_call: TRBV19
d_call: TRBD2
cdr3_aa: CASSTTSGSSDEQYF
cdr3_nt: TGTGCCAGTAGCACAACTAGCGGGTCTTCCGACGAGCAGTACTTC

j_call: TRBJ1-1
clone_size: .
v_call: TRBV5-1
d_call: .
cdr3_aa: CASIKEKGPNTEAFF
cdr3_nt: TGCGCCAGCATCAAAGAGAAGGGTCCGAACACTGAAGCTTTCTTT

j_call: TRBJ1-3
clone_size: many
v_call: TRBV25-1
d_call: .
cdr3_aa: CASSEASGNTIYF
cdr3_nt: TGTGCCAGCAGTGAGGCCTCTGGAAACACCATATATTTT

j_call: TRBJ1-1
clone_size: many
v_call: TRBV7-2
d_call: TRBD1
cdr3_aa: CASNPQGRDTEAFF
cdr3_nt: TGTGCCAGCAACCCACAGGGGCGGGATACTGAAGCTTTCTTT

j_call: TRBJ1-1
clone_size: many
v_call: TRBV28
d_call: .
cdr3_aa: CASSLGQGQTEAFF
cdr3_nt: TGTGCCAGCAGTTTAGGGCAGGGGCAAACTGAAGCTTTCTTT

j_call: TRBJ2-1
clone_size: few
v_call: TRBV6-2/TRBV6-3
d_call: .
cdr3_aa: CASRPRMESAQEFF
cdr3_nt: TGTGCCAGCAGACCCAGGATGGAGTCTGCACAGGAGTTCTTC

j_call: TRBJ1-5
clone_size: many
v_call: TRBV7-8
d_call: TRBD1
cdr3_aa: CASSNDRVFGVWNQPQHF
cdr3_nt: TGTGCCAGCAGCAATGACAGGGTTTTTGGGGTCTGGAATCAGCCCCAGCATTTT

j_call: TRBJ2-5
clone_size: .
v_call: TRBV20-1
d_call: TRBD1
cdr3_aa: CSATPGGPLKTQYF
cdr3_nt: TGCAGTGCCACCCCAGGGGGCCCGCTAAAGACCCAGTACTTC

j_call: TRBJ1-5
clone_size: .
v_call: TRBV19
d_call: TRBD1
cdr3_aa: CASSIGSAGGQPQHF
cdr3_nt: TGTGCCAGTAGTATTGGGTCGGCAGGGGGACAGCCCCAGCATTTT

j_call: TRBJ2-7
clone_size: many
v_call: TRBV6-1
d_call: .
cdr3_aa: CASSENRGVFIYEQYF
cdr3_nt: TGTGCCAGCAGTGAAAATAGGGGAGTCTTTATCTACGAGCAGTACTTC

j_call: TRBJ2-2
clone_size: .
v_call: TRBV5-1
d_call: TRBD1
cdr3_aa: CASTSRTGATTGELFF
cdr3_nt: TGCGCCAGCACCTCACGGACAGGGGCGACCACCGGGGAGCTGTTTTTT

j_call: TRBJ2-5
clone_size: .
v_call: TRBV11-1
d_call: .
cdr3_aa: CASSSQRGLETRYF
cdr3_nt: TGTGCCAGCAGCTCACAGAGGGGGTTGGAGACCCGGTACTTC

j_call: TRBJ1-2
clone_size: .
v_call: TRBV6-2/TRBV6-3
d_call: TRBD1
cdr3_aa: CASSIQGGWGILNYGYTF
cdr3_nt: TGTGCCAGCAGTATCCAAGGGGGCTGGGGGATTCTTAACTATGGCTACACCTTC

j_call: TRBJ2-7
clone_size: many
v_call: TRBV2
d_call: TRBD1
cdr3_aa: CASSSGAERDRFRVYEQYF
cdr3_nt: TGTGCCAGCAGTTCCGGGGCGGAACGGGACAGGTTTCGAGTCTACGAGCAGTACTTC

j_call: TRBJ1-2
clone_size: many
v_call: TRBV9
d_call: .
cdr3_aa: CASSEIPSARGGYTF
cdr3_nt: TGTGCCAGCAGCGAGATCCCTTCCGCAAGGGGGGGCTACACCTTC

j_call: TRBJ1-1
clone_size: many
v_call: TRBV20-1
d_call: TRBD1
cdr3_aa: CSALLSTGGGSFF
cdr3_nt: TGCAGTGCCCTCTTATCGACAGGGGGGGGCAGCTTCTTT

j_call: TRBJ2-5
clone_size: many
v_call: TRBV6-1
d_call: .
cdr3_aa: CASSTGLKETQYF
cdr3_nt: TGTGCCAGCAGTACAGGATTAAAAGAGACCCAGTACTTC

j_call: TRBJ2-7
clone_size: many
v_call: TRBV2
d_call: .
cdr3_aa: CASSGGVTYEQYF
cdr3_nt: TGTGCCAGCAGCGGAGGTGTTACCTACGAGCAGTACTTC

j_call: TRBJ1-1
clone_size: many
v_call: TRBV7-9
d_call: .
cdr3_aa: CASSLIPEAFF
cdr3_nt: TGTGCCAGCAGCTTGATTCCTGAAGCTTTCTTT

j_call: TRBJ1-2
clone_size: many
v_call: TRBV12-3/TRBV12-4
d_call: .
cdr3_aa: CASSLGRGGYGYTF
cdr3_nt: TGTGCCAGCAGTTTAGGCAGGGGAGGCTATGGCTACACCTTC

j_call: TRBJ2-7
clone_size: many
v_call: TRBV12-3/TRBV12-4
d_call: .
cdr3_aa: CASSFEGYEQYF
cdr3_nt: TGTGCCAGCAGTTTTGAAGGCTACGAGCAGTACTTC

j_call: TRBJ2-5
clone_size: few
v_call: TRBV6-1
d_call: .
cdr3_aa: CASISGYQETQYF
cdr3_nt: TGTGCCAGCATATCTGGTTACCAAGAGACCCAGTACTTC

j_call: TRBJ1-5
clone_size: many
v_call: TRBV6-5
d_call: TRBD1
cdr3_aa: CASSPPLRQGKGTYNQPQHF
cdr3_nt: TGTGCCAGCAGTCCCCCCCTTAGACAGGGGAAAGGGACATACAATCAGCCCCAGCATTTT

j_call: TRBJ2-4
clone_size: many
v_call: TRBV11-3
d_call: .
cdr3_aa: CASSFDLIQYF
cdr3_nt: TGTGCCAGCAGCTTCGACTTAATTCAGTACTTC